The text below deals with one T cell receptor (beta chain). What it recognizes is unknown. The sample belongs to a study of T cells in localized non-small cell lung cancer. Assay: immunoSEQ multiplex PCR; the TCRdb copy retains only in-frame clones and omits some. The sample yields around 83,000 clones, 87% seen once. General observations from the study: Sequencing was restricted to one tumor region; therefore, heterogeneity remains possible. Uninvolved adjacent lung showed peak T cell clonality, exceeding tumor.

From germline, CDR1 is MGHDK and CDR2 SYGVNS. The V and J ends lost 8 bases and 8 bases, in that order; junction bases with no gene match: 8. The CDR3 consists of 13 residues. The TCR sequence derives from a man between 40 and 75 years old with stage I squamous cell lung carcinoma. The rearrangement uses TRBV25-1 and TRBJ1-1; 10 positions agree with TRBD1. Sequencing was performed on peripheral blood, taken before any cancer treatment. CDR3: CASSGTGESEAFF. The CDR3 DNA sequence: TGTGCCAGCTCCGGGACAGGGGAATCGGAAGCTTTCTTT.